This is a list of T cell receptor beta chains from one sample in a study of PD-L1 blockade in urothelial cancer. Assay: immunoSEQ multiplex PCR; the TCRdb copy retains only in-frame clones and omits some. The sample includes under 55,000 clones, about 87% of them seen just once. The sequencing here drew on PBMCs, taken around atezolizumab (anti-PD-L1) treatment. The origin of the receptors is a man between 40 and 49 years old with urothelial cancer. CDR3s include the opening cysteine and the closing phenylalanine or tryptophan. D genes are given only for firm matches. Rows may omit the clone size; those that give it use once, few, many or a size class.

TRBJ1-1	-	TRBV19	-	CASSIQGQSEAFF	TGTGCCAGTAGTATTCAGGGCCAATCTGAAGCTTTCTTT
TRBJ1-5	TRBD1	TRBV7-2	-	CASSTGDRRLQPQHF	TGTGCCAGCAGCACAGGGGACAGGAGACTTCAGCCCCAGCATTTT
TRBJ2-5	TRBD2	TRBV15	once	CATTVGGLAGGMGETQYF	TGTGCCACCACCGTAGGAGGGCTAGCGGGAGGGATGGGGGAGACCCAGTACTTC
TRBJ1-5	-	TRBV28	-	CASSLEGRGNQPQHF	TGTGCCAGCAGTTTAGAAGGGAGGGGCAATCAGCCCCAGCATTTT
TRBJ2-2	-	TRBV4-3	few	CASSHEDRNTGELFF	TGCGCCAGCAGCCACGAGGACAGGAACACCGGGGAGCTGTTTTTT
TRBJ1-4	-	TRBV29-1	-	CSVVGGDEKLFF	TGCAGCGTTGTGGGGGGGGATGAAAAACTGTTTTTT
TRBJ2-7	TRBD1	TRBV7-6	-	CASSLARTGLEQYF	TGTGCCAGCAGCTTAGCGAGGACAGGGCTCGAGCAGTACTTC
TRBJ2-1	-	TRBV6-4	-	CASSDSNLKSGPGGRNEQFF	TGTGCCAGCAGTGACTCGAATTTGAAGTCCGGGCCAGGGGGGCGCAATGAGCAGTTCTTC
TRBJ2-2	-	TRBV19	-	CASSRETGELFF	TGTGCCAGTAGTAGGGAGACCGGGGAGCTGTTTTTT
TRBJ2-2	TRBD2	TRBV27	-	CASSSGSRWAGELFF	TGTGCCAGCAGTAGCGGGAGTCGGTGGGCCGGGGAGCTGTTTTTT
TRBJ2-1	TRBD2	TRBV19	-	CASSALAGDSRGNEQFF	TGTGCCAGTAGTGCCCTAGCGGGAGATTCGAGAGGGAATGAGCAGTTCTTC
TRBJ1-1	-	TRBV28	-	CASAKLEAFF	TGTGCCAGCGCCAAACTGGAAGCTTTCTTT
TRBJ1-1	-	TRBV18	few	CASSPPSRRQNTEAFF	TGTGCCAGCTCACCACCTAGCCGACGCCAGAACACTGAAGCTTTCTTT
TRBJ2-1	-	TRBV19	once	CASSIERTDNEQFF	TGTGCCAGTAGTATAGAAAGGACAGACAATGAGCAGTTCTTC
TRBJ2-3	-	TRBV7-3	-	CASSSTGTSTDTQYF	TGTGCCAGCAGCTCGACCGGGACTAGCACAGATACGCAGTATTTT
TRBJ2-5	TRBD1	TRBV7-7	-	CASSLSPGTGGTETQYF	TGTGCTAGCAGCTTAAGTCCCGGGACAGGGGGGACGGAGACCCAGTACTTC
TRBJ2-3	-	TRBV27	-	CASSARRAERNTQYF	TGTGCCAGCAGTGCCCGACGAGCCGAGAGGAATACGCAGTATTTT
TRBJ2-7	-	TRBV10-3	-	CAISVTGTFEQYF	TGTGCCATCAGTGTGACAGGGACTTTTGAGCAGTACTTC
TRBJ1-2	-	TRBV28	-	CASSSNPLGPLTF	TGTGCCAGCAGTTCAAACCCCCTGGGCCCCCTCACCTTC
TRBJ1-2	TRBD1	TRBV6-1	-	CASSDPGGSNYGYTF	TGTGCCAGCAGTGATCCAGGGGGTTCTAACTATGGCTACACCTTC
TRBJ1-2	-	TRBV6-1	few	CASSEAYRPPGYTF	TGTGCCAGCAGTGAAGCGTACAGGCCTCCCGGCTACACCTTC
TRBJ2-1	TRBD1	TRBV15	-	CATSRDRVDDNEQFF	TGTGCCACCAGCAGGGACAGGGTAGACGACAATGAGCAGTTCTTC
TRBJ2-7	TRBD1	TRBV11-2	medium-sized	CASSSPRGTGRYEQYF	TGTGCCAGCAGCTCCCCAAGAGGGACAGGCCGCTACGAGCAGTACTTC
TRBJ1-1	-	TRBV18	-	CASSPEAPATEAFF	TGTGCCAGCTCACCCGAAGCCCCCGCCACTGAAGCTTTCTTT
TRBJ2-2	-	TRBV9	-	CASSVDSGELFF	TGTGCCAGCAGCGTAGACTCCGGGGAGCTGTTTTTT
TRBJ2-7	-	TRBV30	-	CAGTKGNWAYEQYF	TGTGCCGGCACGAAGGGGAATTGGGCCTACGAGCAGTACTTC
TRBJ2-2	TRBD2	TRBV5-4	-	CASSLTSGRRGGELFF	TGTGCCAGCAGCTTGACTAGCGGGAGGCGGGGCGGGGAGCTGTTTTTT
TRBJ2-7	TRBD2	TRBV15	-	CATRRGDGDEQYF	TGTGCCACTAGGCGGGGGGATGGAGACGAGCAGTACTTC
TRBJ1-1	-	TRBV2	-	CASARDTEAFF	TGTGCCAGCGCCCGCGACACTGAAGCTTTCTTT
TRBJ1-3	-	TRBV9	-	CASSVANGYSGNTIYF	TGTGCCAGCAGCGTAGCTAACGGGTACTCTGGAAACACCATATATTTT
TRBJ2-2	-	TRBV6-1	once	CASRTGWTNTGELFF	TGTGCCAGCAGGACGGGGTGGACGAACACCGGGGAGCTGTTTTTT
TRBJ1-1	-	TRBV6-1	-	CASSDGQNTEAFF	TGTGCCAGCAGTGATGGACAGAACACTGAAGCTTTCTTT
TRBJ2-3	TRBD2	TRBV28	-	CASSGGNPRDTQYF	TGTGCCTCGTCGGGGGGGAACCCCCGGGATACGCAGTATTTT
TRBJ2-3	TRBD1	TRBV28	-	CANSRDRGDTQYF	TGTGCCAACTCTCGGGACAGGGGAGATACGCAGTATTTT
TRBJ1-6	TRBD1	TRBV25-1	-	CASSAPGTGFGSPLHF	TGTGCCAGCAGTGCCCCCGGGACAGGGTTTGGATCACCCCTCCACTTT
TRBJ2-7	TRBD2	TRBV4-1	-	CASSQEALAGDFYEQYF	TGCGCCAGCAGCCAAGAAGCCCTAGCGGGAGATTTCTACGAGCAGTACTTC
TRBJ2-1	TRBD2	TRBV6-1	-	CASTYPPRGDEQFF	TGTGCCAGCACCTACCCCCCACGGGGGGATGAGCAGTTCTTC
TRBJ2-7	-	TRBV19	-	CASSDRYEQYF	TGTGCCAGTAGTGATCGGTACGAGCAGTACTTC
TRBJ1-1	-	TRBV27	-	CASSSNRFLNTEAFF	TGTGCCAGCAGTTCTAACAGGTTCCTGAACACTGAAGCTTTCTTT
TRBJ2-7	TRBD2	TRBV7-9	-	CASSPRAGERLYEQYF	TGTGCCAGCAGCCCAAGAGCGGGAGAAAGGCTCTACGAGCAGTACTTC
TRBJ2-5	TRBD2	TRBV5-1	once	CASSFTSSGSETQYF	TGCGCCAGCAGCTTTACCTCTAGCGGGAGTGAGACCCAGTACTTC
TRBJ2-3	-	TRBV10-3	-	CAIASTDTQYF	TGTGCCATCGCGAGCACAGATACGCAGTATTTT
TRBJ2-3	-	TRBV9	-	CASSVSAGDTQYF	TGTGCCAGCAGCGTTTCAGCGGGAGATACGCAGTATTTT
TRBJ1-1	-	TRBV27	-	CASSLAGYTEAFF	TGTGCCAGCAGTTTGGCGGGCTACACTGAAGCTTTCTTT
TRBJ2-4	-	TRBV28	-	CASRLQGITKNIQYF	TGTGCCAGCCGTCTGCAGGGAATAACCAAAAACATTCAGTACTTC
TRBJ2-7	TRBD1	TRBV27	-	CASSLSRDRTDEQYF	TGTGCCAGCAGTTTATCACGGGACAGGACCGACGAGCAGTACTTC
TRBJ1-2	TRBD1	TRBV2	few	CASRPRTGPKMVYGYTF	TGTGCCAGCAGACCGAGGACAGGGCCCAAGATGGTCTATGGCTACACCTTC
TRBJ2-1	-	TRBV11-2	-	CASSLGYFRRALYSEQFF	TGTGCCAGCAGCTTAGGCTATTTTAGGAGGGCCCTGTACAGTGAGCAGTTCTTC
TRBJ1-1	-	TRBV29-1	-	CSVIGEETEAFF	TGCAGCGTGATCGGCGAGGAGACTGAAGCTTTCTTT
TRBJ2-3	-	TRBV7-2	-	CASSSRPIATDTQYF	TGTGCCAGCAGCTCCCGACCAATAGCCACAGATACGCAGTATTTT
TRBJ1-4	TRBD1	TRBV25-1	-	CASVQPGTGGEKLFF	TGTGCCAGCGTACAACCCGGGACAGGGGGCGAAAAACTGTTTTTT
TRBJ2-5	TRBD2	TRBV15	-	CATSRGSASSGGGETQYF	TGTGCCACCAGCAGAGGTTCAGCCTCTAGCGGGGGAGGTGAGACCCAGTACTTC